These 19 T cell receptor beta chains were all obtained from the same sample, sequenced in a study of graft-versus-host responses after intestinal transplantation. The antigens for these receptors are not known. Data came from immunoSEQ multiplex PCR; TCRdb stores just in-frame clones and leaves some out. Of about 93,000 clones listed, roughly 91% are singletons. The material sequenced was unstimulated CD8+ T cells sorted from spleen or lymph node cells, taken before intestinal transplant. The receptor set was obtained from a human donor who received an intestinal transplant.

A few counts support this clone. The chain carries TRBV19 and TRBJ1-1; weak D call: TRBD1 (5 bases). Deletions cut 3 bases from V and 5 bases from J, with 7 bases between. The germline CDR1 and CDR2 sequences are LNHDA and SQIVND (reference sequence). The CDR3 is 12 residues long. DNA of the CDR3: TGTGCCAGTAGTATGGGGGGAACTGAAGCTTTCTTT. Protein product: CASSMGGTEAFF.

The genes are TRBV18 and TRBJ1-1; 7 nucleotides match TRBD1. V trimming: 3 bases; J trimming: 1 base; junction bases outside the gene matches: 2. The CDR3 runs 14 residues. CDR1 and CDR2 (germline): KGHSH, LQKENI. CDR3 residues: CASSPTGENTEAFF. CDR3 nucleotides: TGTGCCAGCTCACCCACAGGGGAGAACACTGAAGCTTTCTTT.

The chain combines TRBV2 with TRBJ2-7, with 7 nucleotides matching TRBD1. Trimming removed 5 bases from V and 1 base from J; junction bases left unmatched: 11. CDR1 SNHLY and CDR2 FYNNEI come from the germline V gene. The CDR3 contains 16 residues. The CDR3 sequence: CASSPPRDSLSYEQYF. Written as DNA, the CDR3 is TGTGCCAGCAGTCCCCCGAGGGACAGCCTTTCCTACGAGCAGTACTTC.

This chain connects TRBV14 to TRBJ2-1; TRBD2 agrees at 8 bases. This CDR3 contains 13 residues. V shed 4 bases, J shed 10 bases, and the junction held 6 bases outside the gene matches. Germline-derived CDR1 and CDR2 are SGHDN and FVKESK. In nucleotides, the CDR3 is TGTGCCAGCAGCCTGCTTATAGCGGGGGAGCAGTTCTTC. This translates into CASSLLIAGEQFF.

This chain connects TRBV5-1 to TRBJ2-3; perhaps TRBD2 as D (6 bases). This CDR3 region has 15 residues. The germline CDR1 and CDR2 sequences are SGHRS and YFSETQ. Trimming took off 6 bases at V and 0 bases at J, with 14 bases between the two ends. CDR3 sequence: CASTPGGVSTDTQYF. The CDR3 region has the DNA TGCGCCAGCACCCCCGGAGGGGTTAGCACAGATACGCAGTATTTT.

This chain links TRBV27 with TRBJ2-1; 10 bases map to TRBD2. CDR3 length equals 16 residues. Trimming took 2 bases from V and 2 from J; bases not matched to a gene: 3. Germline V CDR1 and CDR2: MNHEY, SMNVEV (reference sequence). DNA for the CDR3: TGTGCCAGCAGTTTAACTCTAGCGGGGGCCTACAATGAGCAGTTCTTC. This codes for CASSLTLAGAYNEQFF.

This chain joins TRBV27 and TRBJ1-1; 7 bases are a match to TRBD1. The CDR3 runs to 14 residues. CDR1 is MNHEY and CDR2 is SMNVEV in the germline V gene (reference sequence). V gave up 3 bases and J gave up 6 bases; unmatched junction bases: 7. CDR3 amino acids: CASSFRDRRSEAFF. CDR3 nucleotide sequence: TGTGCCAGCAGTTTCCGGGACAGAAGGTCTGAAGCTTTCTTT.

This clone was seen just once. As DNA, the CDR3 is TGTGCCAGCAGTTTATCGCTAGCTTTATACAATGAGCAGTTCTTC. It is translated as CASSLSLALYNEQFF. The chain is built from TRBV28 and TRBJ2-1; a weak D match, TRBD2 (5 bases). Deletions cut 1 base from V and 4 bases from J, with 11 bases between. The CDR3 is 15 residues long. Germline V lookup: CDR1 MDHEN, CDR2 SYDVKM.

This chain connects TRBV6-5 to TRBJ1-2; D call uncertain. Germline CDR1 reads MNHEY; CDR2 reads SVGAGI. Trimming shortened V by 1 base and J by 3 bases, and 12 bases separated the two germline ends. CDR3 length: 15 amino acids. CDR3 DNA: TGTGCCAGCAGTTACTTGGGCAGATCAGACTATGGCTACACCTTC. Translated, it gives CASSYLGRSDYGYTF.

The chain uses TRBV7-6 and TRBJ2-7; 12 bases line up with TRBD1. With V trimmed by 5 bases and J by 4 bases, 3 bases remained unmatched. The CDR3 has 14 amino acids. Germline V gene sequence: CDR1 SGHVS, CDR2 FNYEAQ. The CDR3 loop reads CASSQGQGAYEQYF. CDR3 nucleotides: TGTGCCAGCAGCCAGGGACAGGGGGCTTACGAGCAGTACTTC.

The CDR3 region has the DNA TGTGCCAGCAGCGGAGGGGGCGGAGGGTCCCACGAGCAGTACTTC. Translating it yields CASSGGGGGSHEQYF. V and J are TRBV9 and TRBJ2-7; D may be TRBD1 (7 bases). This CDR3 has 15 amino acids. V lost 3 bases to trimming and J lost 5 bases, with 18 bases between them. In germline, CDR1 is SGDLS, CDR2 YYNGEE.

The chain joins TRBV29-1 to TRBJ1-2, with TRBD1 matching 11 bases. V lost 7 bases to trimming and J lost 4 bases; unmatched junction nucleotides: 2. CDR1 is SQVTM, CDR2 ANQGSEA, per germline. The CDR3 covers 12 residues. The CDR3 reads CSGGTGGYGYTF. In DNA, the CDR3 is TGCAGCGGCGGGACAGGGGGCTATGGCTACACCTTC. Looking up the rest from reference TRBV29-1 and TRBJ1-2 gives the full variable domain: SAVISQKPSRDICQRGTSLTIQCQVDSQVTMMFWYRQQPGQSLTLIATANQGSEATYESGFVIDKFPISRPNLTFSTLTVSNMSPEDSSIYLCSGGTGGYGYTFGSGTRLTVV.

The J gene is TRBJ2-3, the V gene TRBV9, with a tentative D call TRBD2 (5 bases). This CDR3 contains 15 residues. V gave up 0 bases and J gave up 4 bases, with 12 bases separating them. The germline V gene has CDR1 SGDLS and CDR2 YYNGEE. The CDR3 bases are TGTGCCAGCAGCGTAGAAGGACTTTCTGCAGATACGCAGTATTTT. Translating it yields CASSVEGLSADTQYF.

This clone was detected a few times. This rearrangement joins TRBV2 to TRBJ2-7; 7 bases line up with TRBD1. V lost 2 bases and J lost 3; bases outside the gene matches: 4. Per germline, CDR1 SNHLY and CDR2 FYNNEI. This CDR3 is 14 amino acids long. For the CDR3, the DNA is TGTGCCAGCAGTGAACCGGGACAGAACTACGAGCAGTACTTC. This encodes CASSEPGQNYEQYF.

The chain recombines TRBV9 with TRBJ2-3; 9 bases align to TRBD1. CDR3 size: 15 residues. Germline loops: CDR1 SGDLS, CDR2 YYNGEE. The trim removed 3 bases at V and 5 bases at J, leaving 7 bases unmatched. CDR3 residues: CASSGGTGQGDTQYF. The DNA of the CDR3 is TGTGCCAGCAGCGGAGGGACAGGGCAAGGAGATACGCAGTATTTT.

Only one count was recorded for this clone. The V call is TRBV5-1, the J call TRBJ2-2, with 7 bases aligning to TRBD2. J lost 1 base, V lost 2 bases, and 2 bases had no gene match. CDR1 is SGHRS, CDR2 YFSETQ, per germline. CDR3 size: 15 residues. The CDR3 here is CASSFSGKNTGELFF. The CDR3 bases are TGCGCCAGCAGCTTCAGCGGGAAGAACACCGGGGAGCTGTTTTTT.

The chain recombines TRBV9 with TRBJ2-3; TRBD1 agrees at 7 bases. The V and J ends lost 0 bases and 3 bases, in that order; junction bases with no gene match: 7. Germline values: CDR1 SGDLS, CDR2 YYNGEE. The CDR3 is 16 residues long. Written as DNA, the CDR3 is TGTGCCAGCAGCGTAGATTCAAGACAGGGTACAGATACGCAGTATTTT. This sequence encodes CASSVDSRQGTDTQYF.

The V and J genes are TRBV11-3 and TRBJ2-1; possibly TRBD2 for D (6 bases). Trimming removed 5 bases from V and 4 bases from J, with 12 bases in between. CDR1 is SGHNT and CDR2 is YENEEA in the germline V gene. This CDR3 contains 14 residues. The CDR3 DNA is TGTGCCAGCAGCGGACTATCGCTATACAATGAGCAGTTCTTC. It is translated as CASSGLSLYNEQFF. The whole variable domain, filled in from reference TRBV11-3 and TRBJ2-1, reads EAGVVQSPRYKIIEKKQPVAFWCNPISGHNTLYWYLQNLGQGPELLIRYENEEAVDDSQLPKDRFSAERLKGVDSTLKIQPAELGDSAVYLCASSGLSLYNEQFFGPGTRLTVL.

V and J are TRBV27 and TRBJ1-5; TRBD1 agrees at 7 bases. V trimming: 3 bases; J trimming: 7 bases; junction bases outside the gene matches: 6. CDR1 is MNHEY and CDR2 is SMNVEV in the germline V gene (reference sequence). This CDR3 spans 14 amino acids. The CDR3 here is CASSLQGVDQPQHF. In DNA form, the CDR3 reads TGTGCCAGCAGTTTGCAGGGGGTCGACCAGCCCCAGCATTTT.